Included here is one T cell receptor beta chain sequence, with context. The antigen it recognizes is unknown. No base qualities exist here, and no much larger clone lies one base off it. This record comes from a study of cytomegalovirus exposure and HLA in healthy donors (dated by TCRdb to the late 2010s). General notes on the study: An earlier analysis of approximately 600 of the donors reported about 290 Gb of sequence data and 100 million to 140 million unique TCR beta sequences from about 200 million T cells. A later analysis re-analyzed previously published TCR beta repertoires from roughly 600 donors and added high-resolution HLA genotyping to study TCR occurrence patterns. The number of typed donors differed by locus: roughly 629-640 for A, B, C, DRB1 and DQB1; roughly 510 for DQA1; around 610 for DPA1; and approximately 450 for DPB1. Both class I and class II loci were covered by HLA typing, at four-digit resolution. Donor age, sex, ethnicity and CMV serostatus were collected together with the repertoire data. Roughly five DR-DQ haplotypes were handled as single units for association and clustering because linkage in the cohort was strong. Every repertoire in the discovery cohort had been generated on one and the same sequencing platform. Roughly 300 gigabases of sequencing data and tens of millions of unique TCR sequences were included in an early release covering 550 to 800 HLA-typed donors. Along with the roughly 700-subject first cohort, a separate validation cohort of over 90 different subjects was used. Rather than drawing on any new phenotypic data, the later analysis identified candidate immune exposures from TCR beta sequences and the way those sequences occurred across donors. The study aimed to test whether signatures of past pathogen exposure could be identified by cataloging public T cell receptors. In a later genetic analysis, genome-wide SNP genotypes for about 60% of the 666 donors were used, and that subset was treated as a discovery cohort. Of the 350 to 450 genotyped donors, approximately 81% were placed in the genetic ancestry cluster associated with self-reported Caucasian donors. To predict cytomegalovirus infection status, the study brought together high-throughput TCR immunosequencing, statistical association of individual TCRs with disease status, and machine learning. In an earlier analysis of roughly 540 of the donors, high-throughput TCR beta sequencing was used to judge whether each TCR beta V gene segment behaved as functional or pseudogenic. Among around 400 genotyped donors of the cohort, an average of approximately 240,000 unique TCR beta nucleotide sequences was sequenced per donor, of which 15% to 20% were non-productive. Using immunosequencing, the study profiled T cell repertoires from fewer than 850 subjects and related those repertoires to cytomegalovirus serostatus. Study-level results and caveats: A further reported finding was that TCR beta sequences accurately predicted the HLA-A and HLA-B alleles for most subjects in the first cohort. Approximately 18 rarely observed V segments, including chromosome 9 orphons, were excluded from the earlier analysis of some 590 of the donors because counts were too low. In both the original and validation cohorts, the classifier was reported to diagnose cytomegalovirus status with high specificity and sensitivity. Strong co-occurrence of HLA alleles, especially DR and DQ, made assigning TCR associations to individual alleles difficult. Because HLA typing was unavailable for some donors at each locus, only the typed subset was used in association tests. An association between a missense DCLRE1C variant and V-gene and J-gene trimming of TCR beta chains was found in a later genetic analysis and replicated in an independent cohort. This cohort had only TCR beta chains sequenced, and the lack of alpha or paired-chain data limited which features could be detected. For the cohort, immune exposure information was limited to CMV serostatus. According to the authors, the approach could potentially be generalized to other disease states and immunological phenotypes. In a later analysis, HLA-associated TCR beta chains were found to be more clonally expanded and to have lower generation probabilities than equally common non-associated chains. In a later analysis, TCR association rates were found to vary across HLA loci, with the most associated TCRs seen for DRB1 alleles and the fewest for HLA-C alleles. Presence/absence analyses assumed roughly uniform sequencing depth across donors, an assumption that may not hold. According to a later genetic analysis, donors in an Asian-associated ancestry cluster had fewer N-insertions in productive TCRs than the approximately 670-donor mean. A later analysis associated about 17,000 TCR beta sequences with specific HLA alleles at a false discovery rate of 0.05. Several of the top co-occurrence clusters appeared to be linked to parvovirus B19, influenza, CMV and Epstein-Barr virus, according to a later analysis. The 87-base-pair reads could not distinguish some IMGT-functional V segments, including TRBV6-2 and TRBV6-3, so those segments were excluded. In an earlier analysis of some 640 of the donors, most TCR beta V segments were observed in productive rearrangements about 90% or about 30% of the time, broadly matching IMGT annotations. According to a later analysis, most CMV-associated TCR beta chains appeared to be HLA-restricted, and the HLA associations seemed to be driven largely by CMV exposure. A group of highly shared sequence variants was considered likely to be a technical artifact of the sequencing pipeline. In vitro tests confirmed that a few of the cytomegalovirus-associated TCR beta chains recognize cytomegalovirus antigens. Correlated functional status among segregating V segments might be attributable to linkage disequilibrium, but an unknown experimental factor could not be ruled out. Most TCR sequences were observed very rarely across donors, whereas some public TCRs were present in many individuals. The study gave a list of over 150 TCR beta chains associated with cytomegalovirus.

In total, roughly 710 healthy bone marrow donors made up the cohort. All cohort members were sampled while nominally healthy, although unrecorded immune exposures were likely present. The donor was CMV seronegative and belonged to the group of 350 to 400 seronegative cohort members. A peripheral blood sample was provided by each donor, and peripheral blood mononuclear cells were used for TCR beta sequencing. The Qiagen DNeasy Blood Extraction Kit was used to extract genomic DNA from the blood cell samples. Spanning cysteine to phenylalanine, the CDR3 consists of 15 amino acids. CDR3 DNA is the only sequence kept; it has 45 bases, read in frame from the first base. V lost 1 base and J lost 1 base; the stretch between them is 10 bases long. Reading the germline V gene gives CDR1 SGHAT and CDR2 FQNNGV. Libraries were built with the immunoSEQ multiplex PCR assay. For the multiplex PCR, a mixture combining 60 forward primers for TCR Vbeta segments and 13 reverse primers for TCR Jbeta segments was used. A multiplex PCR assay on genomic DNA amplified the CDR3 region of rearranged TCR beta genes. The Illumina HiSeq System was used to sequence the amplified TCR beta libraries as 87-base-pair reads. The original methods were these. A later analysis counted around 72 million unique TCR beta chains across the roughly 700 repertoires, and 10 million to 11 million of these chains were shared by at least two donors. Raw reads were error-corrected and collapsed into unique sequences by a nearest-neighbor algorithm in which closely related sequences were merged to remove PCR and sequencing errors. Alignment of CDR3 sequences to IMGT reference sequences was used to assign V, D and J gene segments. For a sequence to be retained, a match of at least six nucleotides was required to both a V gene segment and a J gene segment. Rearrangements were classified as productive when the CDR3 lacked stop codons and remained in frame with V and J, and all other rearrangements were classified as non-productive. Following IMGT convention, CDR3 was defined as the stretch from the second conserved V-encoded cysteine to the conserved J-encoded phenylalanine. The earlier analysis of 587 of the donors excluded sequences that lacked an unambiguous match to a single V gene segment. An earlier analysis of a few hundred of the donors classified V segments as functional when productive rearrangements were above 56.7% and as segregating when the standard deviation between donors was above 5%. A statistical classification framework was built to diagnose cytomegalovirus status from the catalog of TCR beta chain sequences. V and J gene assignment, in a later analysis, came from comparing TCR nucleotide sequences with IMGT/GENE-DB human TR gene sequences. The TCRdist pipeline was used in a later analysis to assign CDR3 sequences and most-parsimonious VDJ recombination scenarios. In a later analysis, each TCR beta chain was defined by its CDR3 amino acid sequence together with its V-gene family, and reads without a unique V-gene family were excluded. In a later analysis, 450 to 600 highly shared, low-generation-probability nucleotide sequences were removed to address suspected cross-contamination and a sequencing artifact. In a later analysis, a clonal expansion index for each public chain was calculated from normalized within-repertoire ranks of inferred template counts. Generation probabilities in a later analysis came from a VDJ recombination model fitted to out-of-frame rearrangements, and those results were checked against IGoR. Hypergeometric tests were used in a later analysis to score TCR-TCR, TCR-HLA and TCR-CMV co-occurrence, with a repertoire-size bias correction applied to the TCR pairs. False discovery rates were estimated in a later analysis by permuting HLA or CMV assignments 20 times. A later analysis grouped co-occurring TCRs with DBSCAN, adding TCRdist sequence similarity when clustering within HLA-allele-positive subsets. Repertoires with fewer than 30,000 or more than 120,000 public chains, plus five repertoires with anomalous nucleotide sharing, were excluded from co-occurrence clustering. TCRdb holds this immuneACCESS table with in-frame rearrangements only. Some clones are missing; in checked studies, unresolved V genes explain under half, and the rest has no known cause. Clonal size and the V and J genes are those of that table, whereas D and trimming came from the DNA. The sample table records about 140,000 clones; 82% of these occur just once. Approximately 2.3% of the sample is taken by the ten largest.

Sequenced input: PBMCs. The sequence derives from a male donor in good health and CMV-seronegative. This sequence uses TRBV11-2 and TRBJ1-1, with the identity of the D gene unclear. This receptor carries the CDR3 CASSLVWQANTEAFF. The DNA reads TGTGCCAGCAGCTTAGTGTGGCAGGCGAACACTGAAGCTTTCTTT.